The TCR beta chain described here comes from a study of blood T cell repertoires in COVID-19 (dated by TCRdb to 2019 to 2021). In terms of the full investigation: Samples from collaborators originated in the United States, Italy and Spain and spanned both the acute and convalescent phases of COVID-19. Where available, HLA class I and class II types were taken from metadata supplied by the sample provider and were not determined by assay-based typing. A de-identified subject ID, COVID-19 status, age in years and sex were almost always included in the sample metadata. The prospective study material was composed of cDNA or gDNA derived from T cells, B-cell-depleted T cells, or PBMCs. The dataset comprised deeply sampled blood TCRbeta repertoires from subjects exposed to, actively infected with, or recovered from COVID-19. The samples were drawn from two sources: the first 160 participants of the ongoing ImmuneRACE study, and fewer than 1,500 subjects contributed by 6 global collaborators. The repertoires were released in a freely available public database meant as a resource for research on the immune response to SARS-CoV-2.

V trim: 4 bases; J trim: 3 bases; unmatched bases: 5. The CDR3 contains 16 residues, cysteine and phenylalanine counted. Only the CDR3 portion is preserved as DNA: 48 bases, with reading frame beginning at the first base. Taken from the germline V gene (reference sequence), the CDR1 and CDR2 loops are MNHEY and SMNVEV. The immunoSEQ Assay, a bias-controlled multiplex PCR, was used to amplify TCRbeta CDR3 regions from genomic DNA. For the original study's pipeline: The number of nucleated cells in each sample was estimated from the amplification of reference gene primers within the assay. To quantify the absolute abundance of each unique TCRbeta CDR3 rearrangement, sequence reads were collapsed and filtered. For each sample, productive Simpson clonality was calculated by taking the square root of Simpson's diversity index across productive rearrangements. Drawn from immuneACCESS, this table holds only the in-frame rearrangements with V and J called that TCRdb kept. Clones are partly lost; checked studies trace under half to an unresolved V gene and leave the rest unexplained. The DNA gave D and trimming, while V, J and clone size come from that table. Recorded for this sample are roughly 190,000 clones; around nine tenths of them occurred a single time. The ten largest clones capture more than 0.75% of the sample.

As for this clone: Its antigen is currently not known. Base-call qualities are not available, and no considerably larger clone is one nucleotide away. The same CDR3 is also encoded by other DNA sequences in this sample.

Participants in the prospective study were enrolled through a virtual design, were aged roughly 18 to 100 years, and lived in fewer than 30 United States geographic areas. In the prospective study, participants were assigned to cohorts based on the clinical history participants reported in a screening survey and a study questionnaire. ImmuneRACE Cohort 3 recovered participants were defined by two consecutive negative NP/OP PCR tests, healthcare professional clearance, or symptom resolution. In the prospective study, mobile phlebotomists collected whole blood, serum and a nasopharyngeal or oropharyngeal swab from each participant. Participants in the prospective study had the option to provide additional blood draws and questionnaires over a roughly 2-month period. Before DNA extraction, blood samples from the prospective study were shipped at room temperature or frozen. General study outcomes and caveats: Clinical and demographic metadata were provided uncurated, with the amount varying by source and participant.

The sequence is built from TRBV27 and TRBJ2-3; TRBD2 lines up with 12 middle nucleotides. The clonotype comes from a woman under 30 who had recovered from COVID-19. Material for sequencing was PBMCs or T cells enriched from blood (not recorded which). The DNA is as follows: TGTGCCAGCAGTTCCCTAGCGGGAGGGCCTACAGATACGCAGTATTTT. It translates to CASSSLAGGPTDTQYF.